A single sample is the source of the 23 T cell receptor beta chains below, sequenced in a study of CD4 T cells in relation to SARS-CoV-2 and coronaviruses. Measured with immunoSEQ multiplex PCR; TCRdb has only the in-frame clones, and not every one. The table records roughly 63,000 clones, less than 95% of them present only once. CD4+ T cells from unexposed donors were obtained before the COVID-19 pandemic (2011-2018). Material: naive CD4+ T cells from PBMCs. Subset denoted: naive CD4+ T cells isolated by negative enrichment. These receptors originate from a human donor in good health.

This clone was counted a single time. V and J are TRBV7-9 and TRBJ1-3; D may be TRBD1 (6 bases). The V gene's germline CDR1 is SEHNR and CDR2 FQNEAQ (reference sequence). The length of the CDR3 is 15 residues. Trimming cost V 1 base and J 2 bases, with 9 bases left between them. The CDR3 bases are TGTGCCAGCAGCTTAGTGGGGGCCCCTGGAAACACCATATATTTT. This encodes CASSLVGAPGNTIYF.

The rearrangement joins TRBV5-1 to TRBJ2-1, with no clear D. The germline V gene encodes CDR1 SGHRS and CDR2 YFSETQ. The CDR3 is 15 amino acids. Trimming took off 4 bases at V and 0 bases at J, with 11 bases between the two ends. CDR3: CASSPTSSSYNEQFF. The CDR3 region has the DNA TGCGCCAGCAGCCCAACCTCGAGCTCCTACAATGAGCAGTTCTTC.

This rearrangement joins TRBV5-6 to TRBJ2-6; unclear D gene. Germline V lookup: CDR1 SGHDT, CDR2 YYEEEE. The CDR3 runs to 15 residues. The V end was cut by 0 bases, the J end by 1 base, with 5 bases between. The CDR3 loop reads CASSLGLSGANVLTF. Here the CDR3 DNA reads TGTGCCAGCAGCTTGGGGTTGTCTGGGGCCAACGTCCTGACTTTC.

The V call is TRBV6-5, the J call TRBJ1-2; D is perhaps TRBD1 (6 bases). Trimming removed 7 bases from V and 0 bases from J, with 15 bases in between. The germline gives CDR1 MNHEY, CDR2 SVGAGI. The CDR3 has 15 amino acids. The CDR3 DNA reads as TGTGCCAGCAAAGTAGGGGGGTCGGCTAACTATGGCTACACCTTC. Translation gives CASKVGGSANYGYTF.

This chain's CDR3 is CASRQIRTGGGETQYF. The CDR3 region has the DNA TGTGCCAGCAGACAGATCCGGACAGGGGGCGGCGAGACCCAGTACTTC. The rearrangement joins TRBV2 to TRBJ2-5; 11 bases agree with TRBD1. The germline V gene has CDR1 SNHLY and CDR2 FYNNEI. The CDR3 has 16 amino acids. V gave up 6 bases and J gave up 5 bases; unmatched junction bases: 11.

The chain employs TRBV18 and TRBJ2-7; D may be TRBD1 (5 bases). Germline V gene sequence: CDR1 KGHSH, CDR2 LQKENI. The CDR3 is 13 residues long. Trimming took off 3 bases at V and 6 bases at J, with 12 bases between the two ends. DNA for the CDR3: TGTGCCAGCTCACCTCTGGAAGGGGCCGAGCAGTACTTC. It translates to CASSPLEGAEQYF.

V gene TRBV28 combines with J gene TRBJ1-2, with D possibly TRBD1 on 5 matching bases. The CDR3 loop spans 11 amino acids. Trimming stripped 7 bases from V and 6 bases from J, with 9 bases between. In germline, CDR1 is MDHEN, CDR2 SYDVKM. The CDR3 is CASIQGHGYTF. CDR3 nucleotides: TGTGCCAGCATCCAGGGACATGGCTACACCTTC.

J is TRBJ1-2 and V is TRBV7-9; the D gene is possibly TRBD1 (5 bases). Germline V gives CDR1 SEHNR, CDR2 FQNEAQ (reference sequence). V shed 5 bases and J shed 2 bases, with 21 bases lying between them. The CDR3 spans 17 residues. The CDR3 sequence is CASSTLGGTLRNYGYTF. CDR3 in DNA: TGTGCCAGCAGCACCCTTGGGGGGACCCTCCGCAACTATGGCTACACCTTC.

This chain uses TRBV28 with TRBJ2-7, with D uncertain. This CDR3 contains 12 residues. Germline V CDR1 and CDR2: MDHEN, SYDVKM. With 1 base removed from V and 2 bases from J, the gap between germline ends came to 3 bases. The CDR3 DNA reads TGTGCCAGCAGTTTATCCCCCTACGAGCAGTACTTC. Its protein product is CASSLSPYEQYF.

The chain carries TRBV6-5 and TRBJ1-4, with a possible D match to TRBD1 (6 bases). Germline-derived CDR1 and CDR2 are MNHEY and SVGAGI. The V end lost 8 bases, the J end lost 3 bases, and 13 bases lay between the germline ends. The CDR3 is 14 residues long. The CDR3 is CASQGRWANEKLFF. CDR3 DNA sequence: TGTGCCAGCCAGGGGAGGTGGGCTAATGAAAAACTGTTTTTT.

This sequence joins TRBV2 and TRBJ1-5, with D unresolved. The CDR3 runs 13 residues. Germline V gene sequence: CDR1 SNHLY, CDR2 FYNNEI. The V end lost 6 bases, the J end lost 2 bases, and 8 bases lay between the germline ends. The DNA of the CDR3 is TGTGCCAGCAGCGCCTTTGGCAATCAGCCCCAGCATTTT. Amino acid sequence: CASSAFGNQPQHF. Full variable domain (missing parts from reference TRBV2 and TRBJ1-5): EPEVTQTPSHQVTQMGQEVILRCVPISNHLYFYWYRQILGQKVEFLVSFYNNEISEKSEIFDDQFSVERPDGSNFTLKIRSTKLEDSAMYFCASSAFGNQPQHFGDGTRLSIL.

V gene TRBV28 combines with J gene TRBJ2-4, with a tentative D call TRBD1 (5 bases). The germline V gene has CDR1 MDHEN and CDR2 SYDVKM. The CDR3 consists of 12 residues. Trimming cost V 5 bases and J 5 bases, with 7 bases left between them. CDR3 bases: TGTGCCAGCAGTCAGACAGAAAACATTCAGTACTTC. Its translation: CASSQTENIQYF.

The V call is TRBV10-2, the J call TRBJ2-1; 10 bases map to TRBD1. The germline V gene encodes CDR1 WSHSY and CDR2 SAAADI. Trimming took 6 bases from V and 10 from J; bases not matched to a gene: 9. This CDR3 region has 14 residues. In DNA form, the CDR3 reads TGCGCCAGCAGCCCAAGGGACAGGGGCTTGGAGCAGTTCTTC. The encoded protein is CASSPRDRGLEQFF.

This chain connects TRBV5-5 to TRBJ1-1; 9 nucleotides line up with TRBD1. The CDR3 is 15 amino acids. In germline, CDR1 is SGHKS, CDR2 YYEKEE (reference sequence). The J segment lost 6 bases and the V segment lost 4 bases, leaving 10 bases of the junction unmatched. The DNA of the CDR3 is TGTGCCAGCAGCCGACGGACAGGGGCCGGCTCTGAAGCTTTCTTT. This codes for CASSRRTGAGSEAFF.

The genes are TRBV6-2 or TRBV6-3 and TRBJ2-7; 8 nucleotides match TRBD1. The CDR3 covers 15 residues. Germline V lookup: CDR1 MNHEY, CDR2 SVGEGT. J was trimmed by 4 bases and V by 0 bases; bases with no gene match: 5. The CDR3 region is CASSYSWTGRYEQYF. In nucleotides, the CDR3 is TGTGCCAGCAGTTACTCCTGGACAGGGAGGTACGAGCAGTACTTC.

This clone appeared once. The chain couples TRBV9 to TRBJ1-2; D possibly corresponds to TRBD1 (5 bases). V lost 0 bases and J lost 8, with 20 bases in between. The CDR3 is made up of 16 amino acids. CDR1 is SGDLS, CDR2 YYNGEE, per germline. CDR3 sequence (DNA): TGTGCCAGCAGCGTAGCTGGGAGGACACCCGTCGGGGGCTACACCTTC. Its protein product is CASSVAGRTPVGGYTF.

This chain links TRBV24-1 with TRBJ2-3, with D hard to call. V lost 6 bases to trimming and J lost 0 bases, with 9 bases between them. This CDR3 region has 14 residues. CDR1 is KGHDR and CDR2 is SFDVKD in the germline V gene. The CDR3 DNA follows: TGTGCCACCAGTCCAGCCACTAGCACAGATACGCAGTATTTT. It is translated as CATSPATSTDTQYF.

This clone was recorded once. CDR3 amino acids: CAIAPGQGSYEQYF. The CDR3 bases are TGTGCCATTGCCCCGGGACAGGGCTCCTACGAGCAGTACTTC. This rearrangement joins TRBV10-3 to TRBJ2-7, with TRBD1 matching 9 bases. With 9 bases clipped from V and 0 bases from J, the junction kept 6 bases outside the gene matches. The CDR3 spans 14 residues. Germline lookup yields CDR1 ENHRY and CDR2 SYGVKD.

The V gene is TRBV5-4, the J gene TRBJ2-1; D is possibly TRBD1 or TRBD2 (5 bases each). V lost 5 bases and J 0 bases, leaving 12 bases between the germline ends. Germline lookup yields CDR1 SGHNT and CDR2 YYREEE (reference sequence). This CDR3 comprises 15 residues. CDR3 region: CASRENGGSYNEQFF. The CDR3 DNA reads TGTGCCAGCAGGGAGAATGGGGGCTCCTACAATGAGCAGTTCTTC.

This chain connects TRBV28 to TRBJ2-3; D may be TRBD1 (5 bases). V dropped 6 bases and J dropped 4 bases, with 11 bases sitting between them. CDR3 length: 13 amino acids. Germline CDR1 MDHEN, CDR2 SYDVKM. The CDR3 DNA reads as TGTGCCAGCAGCACACAGGTGCCAGATACGCAGTATTTT. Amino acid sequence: CASSTQVPDTQYF.

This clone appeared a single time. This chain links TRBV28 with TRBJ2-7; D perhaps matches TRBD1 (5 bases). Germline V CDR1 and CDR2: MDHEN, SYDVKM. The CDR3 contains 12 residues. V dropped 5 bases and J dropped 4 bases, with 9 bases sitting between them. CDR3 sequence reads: CASSLREYEQYF. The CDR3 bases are TGTGCCAGCAGTCTCAGGGAATACGAGCAGTACTTC.

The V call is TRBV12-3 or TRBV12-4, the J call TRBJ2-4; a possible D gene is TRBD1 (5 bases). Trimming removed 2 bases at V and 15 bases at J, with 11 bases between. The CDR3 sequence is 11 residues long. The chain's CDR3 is CASSLRGHPYF. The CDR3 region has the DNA TGTGCCAGCAGTTTAAGGGGCCACCCGTACTTC.

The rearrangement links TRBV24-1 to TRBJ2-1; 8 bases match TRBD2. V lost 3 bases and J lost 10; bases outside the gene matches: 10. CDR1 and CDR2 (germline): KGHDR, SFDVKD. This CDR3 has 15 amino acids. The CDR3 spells CATSDRSGGFREQFF. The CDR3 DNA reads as TGTGCCACCAGTGATAGATCGGGAGGGTTTCGGGAGCAGTTCTTC.